A single sample is the source of the 2 T cell receptor beta chains below, sequenced in a study of cytotoxic CD8 clonotypes in ibrutinib-treated CLL. Sequencing used immunoSEQ multiplex PCR; TCRdb keeps in-frame clones, though not all of them. The sample holds 150,000 to 200,000 clones, approximately 91% seen once. The sample here was PBMCs, taken at disease progression, from a patient treated with ibrutinib. These TCRs come from a human donor with chronic lymphocytic leukemia.

The rearrangement uses TRBV28 and TRBJ1-1, with D uncertain. V lost 1 base, J lost 3 bases, and 15 bases lay in between. The CDR3 runs to 16 residues. The V gene's germline CDR1 is MDHEN and CDR2 SYDVKM. CDR3 sequence (DNA): TGTGCCAGCAGTTTATTTGTCGGGGTTGAGGACACTGAAGCTTTCTTT. Its protein is CASSLFVGVEDTEAFF.

The gene calls are TRBV19 and TRBJ2-2; D not certain. V lost 5 bases to trimming and J lost 6 bases, with 4 bases between them. The CDR3 has 11 amino acids. CDR1 is LNHDA, CDR2 SQIVND, per germline (reference sequence). CDR3 in DNA: TGTGCCAGTAGTTATCCCGGGGAGCTGTTTTTT. Its protein is CASSYPGELFF.